A single sample is the source of the 26 T cell receptor beta chains below, sequenced in a study of radiotherapy plus CTLA-4 blockade in lung cancer. Assay used: immunoSEQ multiplex PCR; TCRdb lists only in-frame clones, some missing. Altogether 50,000 to 65,000 clones are present, 77% being singletons, with the ten largest covering less than 4%. The sequencing here drew on peripheral blood, taken from a patient treated with radiotherapy plus ipilimumab. The receptors were sampled from a human donor with non-small cell lung cancer who had a partial response to radiotherapy plus ipilimumab.

Remarks on this clone: Germline and junction disagree at one end, which may indicate a read error. The same CDR3 is also encoded by other DNA sequences in this sample. This sequence joins TRBV5-4 and TRBJ1-1; D is uncertain. CDR3 length equals 12 residues. The V gene's germline CDR1 is SGHNT and CDR2 YYREEE (reference sequence). CDR3 DNA: TGCGCCAGCAGCGCAGATAAGTATGAAGCTTTCTTT. Translation gives CASSADKYEAFF.

V and J are TRBV7-2 and TRBJ1-2, with unresolved D. The CDR3 is 15 amino acids. CDR1 is SGHTA and CDR2 is FQGNSA in the germline V gene. The germline V and J ends were trimmed by 1 base and 8 bases, with 17 bases remaining between them. In DNA, the CDR3 is TGTGCCAGCAGCTTAGTCGGAAGACTCGCGGAAGGCTACACCTTC. This encodes CASSLVGRLAEGYTF.

The rearrangement joins TRBV9 to TRBJ2-1, with 13 positions matching TRBD2. The V gene's germline CDR1 is SGDLS and CDR2 YYNGEE. V gave up 3 bases and J gave up 9 bases; unmatched junction bases: 6. The CDR3 has 15 residues. CDR3 DNA: TGTGCCAGCAGCGCAACTAGCGGGGGGGCTGGTGAGCAGTTCTTC. Translating it yields CASSATSGGAGEQFF.

V gene TRBV6-5 combines with J gene TRBJ1-4; 9 bases fit TRBD1. CDR1 and CDR2 (germline): MNHEY, SVGAGI. This CDR3 is built from 15 residues. V lost 6 bases and J lost 6; bases outside the gene matches: 8. The CDR3 loop is CASRVTGGAYEKLFF. The CDR3 nucleotides read TGTGCCAGCAGGGTAACAGGGGGCGCGTATGAAAAACTGTTTTTT.

The genes are TRBV6-5 and TRBJ2-7; D may be TRBD1 (6 bases). Trimming stripped 6 bases from V and 4 bases from J, with 13 bases between. The CDR3 is 13 amino acids. From germline, CDR1 is MNHEY and CDR2 SVGAGI. The CDR3 is CASSRSQGYEQYF. CDR3 nucleotide sequence: TGTGCCAGCAGCCGCTCTCAGGGGTACGAGCAGTACTTC.

This chain connects TRBV19 to TRBJ1-2, with 8 bases that match TRBD1. Trimming at V came to 5 bases and at J to 7 bases, leaving 9 bases not matched to a gene. CDR1 LNHDA and CDR2 SQIVND come from the germline V gene (reference sequence). The CDR3 consists of 14 residues. The CDR3 bases are TGTGCCAGTAGTGACCGCGGGACAGGTGGTGGCTACACCTTC. This sequence encodes CASSDRGTGGGYTF.

V and J are TRBV9 and TRBJ2-1; TRBD2 aligns across 11 bases. CDR1 is SGDLS and CDR2 is YYNGEE in the germline V gene. The J segment lost 5 bases and the V segment lost 0 bases, leaving 7 bases of the junction unmatched. This CDR3 has 17 residues. The chain's CDR3 is CASSVGLAGGLNNEQFF. CDR3 DNA: TGTGCCAGCAGCGTAGGATTAGCGGGGGGGCTGAACAATGAGCAGTTCTTC.

The rearrangement links TRBV11-2 to TRBJ1-5; a weak D match, TRBD1 (5 bases). V dropped 1 base and J dropped 2 bases, with 9 bases sitting between them. The length of the CDR3 is 15 residues. Looked up from germline, CDR1 is SGHAT and CDR2 is FQNNGV. The CDR3 loop is CASSLGQRGNQPQHF. The CDR3 bases are TGTGCCAGCAGCTTAGGACAGCGGGGCAATCAGCCCCAGCATTTT.

This sequence joins TRBV19 and TRBJ1-4, with D possibly TRBD1 on 6 matching bases. Deletions cut 5 bases from V and 8 bases from J, with 15 bases between. The germline CDR1 and CDR2 sequences are LNHDA and SQIVND (reference sequence). This CDR3 spans 14 amino acids. The CDR3 DNA reads TGTGCCAGTAGTGACCGGGCCAGGGGCGAAAAACTGTTTTTT. Amino acids: CASSDRARGEKLFF.

The CDR3: CASSLAGGETQYF. The CDR3 DNA is TGTGCCAGCAGCTTAGCAGGGGGGGAGACCCAGTACTTC. V usage is TRBV13 and J usage is TRBJ2-5; tentatively, D is TRBD1 (7 bases). Trimming stripped 1 base from V and 5 bases from J, with 8 bases between. Germline V gives CDR1 PRHDT, CDR2 FYEKMQ (reference sequence). CDR3 size: 13 residues.

The genes are TRBV7-6 and TRBJ2-5; 12 bases agree with TRBD2. V shed 5 bases, J shed 1 base, and the junction held 5 bases outside the gene matches. Germline V lookup: CDR1 SGHVS, CDR2 FNYEAQ. This CDR3 has 16 amino acids. The CDR3 here is CASSLGLAGPQETQYF. CDR3 DNA: TGTGCCAGCAGCCTAGGACTAGCGGGGCCCCAAGAGACCCAGTACTTC.

J is TRBJ2-1 and V is TRBV12-2; no check of the table's D call, TRBD1, against the DNA was made. TRBV12-2 is deemed a pseudogene. The CDR3 covers 17 residues. The CDR3 sequence: CASRLVDRSMSYNEQFF. CDR3 bases: TGTGCAAGTCGCTTAGTCGACAGAAGTATGTCCTACAATGAGCAGTTCTTC.

The DNA of the CDR3 is TGTGCCAGCAGTTACGCCACAGGGGAGAGCACTGAAGCTTTCTTT. Amino acids: CASSYATGESTEAFF. The V gene is TRBV6-5, the J gene TRBJ1-1; 7 nucleotides line up with TRBD1. The germline V gene encodes CDR1 MNHEY and CDR2 SVGAGI. CDR3 size: 15 residues. The junction had 7 bases not matched to a gene; V was cut back by 2 bases and J by 4 bases.

The CDR3 DNA follows: TGTGCCAGCAGTTACGGGGGCAGGGTGACAAACGAGCAGTACTTC. Encoded protein: CASSYGGRVTNEQYF. This rearrangement joins TRBV6-5 to TRBJ2-7, with a possible D match to TRBD1 (6 bases). This CDR3 is 15 amino acids long. V lost 2 bases, J lost 5 bases, and 16 bases lay in between. The germline gives CDR1 MNHEY, CDR2 SVGAGI.

This clone came up a few times. V and J are TRBV28 and TRBJ2-2; 8 nucleotides align to TRBD1. The CDR3 spans 13 residues. The junction had 1 base not matched to a gene; V was cut back by 5 bases and J by 5 bases. Germline CDR1 MDHEN, CDR2 SYDVKM. The CDR3 region is CASSRQGTGELFF. CDR3 DNA: TGTGCCAGCAGTCGACAGGGGACCGGGGAGCTGTTTTTT.

The V and J genes are TRBV6-1 and TRBJ2-1; possible D gene TRBD2, 6 bases. Germline lookup yields CDR1 MNHNS and CDR2 SASEGT. This CDR3 has 15 amino acids. Trimming took off 6 bases at V and 0 bases at J, with 12 bases between the two ends. CDR3 region: CASRGLAFSYNEQFF. CDR3 nucleotides: TGTGCCAGCAGAGGCCTAGCGTTCTCCTACAATGAGCAGTTCTTC.

The chain employs TRBV5-1 and TRBJ1-4; 8 bases match TRBD1. The CDR3 is made up of 14 amino acids. CDR1 is SGHRS, CDR2 YFSETQ, per germline. The junction had 3 bases not matched to a gene; V was cut back by 5 bases and J by 3 bases. The CDR3 DNA reads TGCGCCAGCAGGCCGGGACAGGCTAATGAAAAACTGTTTTTT. Translated: CASRPGQANEKLFF.

This chain's CDR3 is CASSHDSAGPSYEQYF. CDR3 nucleotide sequence: TGCGCCAGCAGCCACGATTCAGCGGGGCCCTCCTACGAGCAGTACTTC. V usage is TRBV5-1 and J usage is TRBJ2-7; 7 nucleotides agree with TRBD2. The germline CDR1 and CDR2 sequences are SGHRS and YFSETQ. V was pared by 4 bases and J by 0 bases, with 10 bases of the junction left unmatched. The length of the CDR3 is 16 residues.

The table lists this clone with a few counts. The rearrangement links TRBV7-6 to TRBJ2-3; no firm D call. V gave up 1 base and J gave up 2 bases, with 7 bases separating them. In germline, CDR1 is SGHVS, CDR2 FNYEAQ. This CDR3 contains 14 residues. CDR3 nucleotide sequence: TGTGCCAGCAGCTTAGTCCCAGACACAGATACGCAGTATTTT. Its translation: CASSLVPDTDTQYF.

The DNA of the CDR3 is TGTGCCAGCAGCGTAGTGGGGGGGCCGAACGGGGAGCTGTTTTTT. As protein: CASSVVGGPNGELFF. The rearrangement uses TRBV9 and TRBJ2-2; TRBD2 is a possible D gene (7 bases). The CDR3 is 15 amino acids. Germline lookup yields CDR1 SGDLS and CDR2 YYNGEE. V was pared by 0 bases and J by 7 bases, with 13 bases between.

The CDR3 DNA follows: TGTGCCAGCAGCGAGGGGGCCTCCTATAATTCACCCCTCCACTTT. Translating gives CASSEGASYNSPLHF. This chain links TRBV6-6 with TRBJ1-6; 7 nucleotides agree with TRBD1. Germline CDR1 MNHNY, CDR2 SVGAGI (reference sequence). The CDR3 is 15 residues long. The junction had 2 bases not matched to a gene; V was cut back by 6 bases and J by 0 bases.

The rearrangement joins TRBV30 to TRBJ2-3, with a weak D call TRBD2 (6 bases). Germline CDR1 GTSNPN, CDR2 SVGIG (reference sequence). Between the trimmed V and J ends, which lost 2 bases and 5 bases, there was a span of 14 bases. This CDR3 contains 14 residues. The CDR3 bases are TGTGCCTGGAGTCCTCGACGGAGGGAAGATACGCAGTATTTT. Translating gives CAWSPRRREDTQYF.

The chain uses TRBV28 and TRBJ1-6; D possibly corresponds to TRBD1 (6 bases). CDR3 length: 15 amino acids. V was trimmed by 5 bases and J by 8 bases, leaving 16 bases between them. Per germline, CDR1 MDHEN and CDR2 SYDVKM. The CDR3: CASSIGTLRYSPLHF. As DNA, the CDR3 is TGTGCCAGCAGTATAGGGACATTACGGTATTCACCCCTCCACTTT.

V usage is TRBV4-3 and J usage is TRBJ1-4, with TRBD1 as a possible D gene (5 bases). V lost 1 base and J 7 bases, leaving 13 bases between the germline ends. Germline CDR1 is LGHNA and CDR2 is YSLEER. The CDR3 is 15 residues long. This chain's CDR3 is CASSQVRSQGEKLFF. DNA for the CDR3: TGCGCCAGCAGCCAAGTCAGAAGTCAGGGTGAAAAACTGTTTTTT.

The V gene is TRBV6-1, the J gene TRBJ2-5, with D perhaps TRBD2 (5 bases). V lost 3 bases and J 7 bases, leaving 15 bases between the germline ends. The CDR3 runs to 14 residues. CDR1 and CDR2 from the germline V gene are MNHNS and SASEGT. In DNA form, the CDR3 reads TGTGCCAGCAGTGATCCCGCGGAGAGCGGGACCCAGTACTTC. Protein sequence: CASSDPAESGTQYF.

The gene calls are TRBV30 and TRBJ1-1; possible D gene TRBD1, 5 bases. CDR3 size: 13 residues. The germline CDR1 and CDR2 sequences are GTSNPN and SVGIG (reference sequence). Trimming removed 4 bases at V and 2 bases at J, with 11 bases between. The CDR3 DNA is TGTGCCTGGAACGACAGACGTAACACTGAAGCTTTCTTT. This gives the protein CAWNDRRNTEAFF.